These 20 T cell receptor beta chains originate from one sample sequenced in a study of Ad26.COV2.S vaccination and SARS-CoV-2 variants. Data came from immunoSEQ multiplex PCR; TCRdb stores just in-frame clones and leaves some out. The sample yields hundreds of thousands of clones, roughly 90% seen once. Treatment specified: approximately 18 received Ad26.COV2.S at low or high dose, single or two shots; 5 received placebo; per-sample allocation not given. The study sampled participants on day 63 after the first vaccine or placebo injection. Here the sequenced sample was peripheral blood, taken in a trial of Ad26.COV2.S vaccine versus placebo. These receptors all stem from a person aged 18-65 years who received the Ad26.COV2.S COVID-19 vaccine or a placebo.

This chain uses TRBV11-2 with TRBJ2-7; D gene ambiguous. CDR3 length equals 14 residues. The V end was cut by 1 base, the J end by 9 bases, with 16 bases between. In germline, CDR1 is SGHAT, CDR2 FQNNGV. The CDR3: CASSLGWSPTGQYF. The DNA for the CDR3 is TGTGCCAGCAGCTTAGGCTGGTCCCCGACTGGGCAGTACTTC.

This rearrangement joins TRBV4-1 to TRBJ2-7; the D gene could be TRBD1 or TRBD2 (5 bases each). Looked up from germline, CDR1 is MGHRA and CDR2 is YSYEKL. CDR3 length equals 16 residues. Trimming shortened V by 3 bases and J by 0 bases, and 15 bases separated the two germline ends. The CDR3 region is CASSHTGTPNSYEQYF. The DNA for the CDR3 is TGCGCCAGCAGCCATACCGGGACCCCAAACTCCTACGAGCAGTACTTC.

This chain joins TRBV4-2 and TRBJ2-3, with D unresolved. Trimming removed 4 bases from V and 2 bases from J, with 13 bases in between. The CDR3 spans 15 residues. In germline, CDR1 is LGHNA, CDR2 YNFKEQ. In DNA, the CDR3 is TGTGCCAGCAGCCCGACTGTGCTTAACACAGATACGCAGTATTTT. It codes for CASSPTVLNTDTQYF.

The V call is TRBV11-2, the J call TRBJ1-1; 8 bases map to TRBD1. J lost 1 base, V lost 3 bases, and 4 bases had no gene match. This CDR3 is built from 15 residues. The germline gives CDR1 SGHAT, CDR2 FQNNGV. CDR3 region: CASSLTGQENTEAFF. Written as DNA, the CDR3 is TGTGCCAGCAGCTTGACGGGACAGGAGAACACTGAAGCTTTCTTT.

The V call is TRBV30, the J call TRBJ2-7, with TRBD2 matching 14 bases. J lost 5 bases, V lost 2 bases, and 5 bases had no gene match. The CDR3 extends over 15 amino acids. Germline CDR1 is GTSNPN and CDR2 is SVGIG (reference sequence). In DNA form, the CDR3 reads TGTGCCTGGAGTCATGGACTAGCGGGAGGCCACGAGCAGTACTTC. Translated, it gives CAWSHGLAGGHEQYF.

The J gene is TRBJ1-3, the V gene TRBV18; 8 bases fit TRBD1. Germline V gene data show CDR1 as KGHSH and CDR2 as LQKENI. The CDR3 runs to 17 residues. V trimming: 5 bases; J trimming: 2 bases; junction bases outside the gene matches: 11. CDR3: CASSAQGAPGPGNTIYF. The CDR3 DNA reads as TGTGCCAGCTCAGCCCAGGGGGCGCCGGGGCCTGGAAACACCATATATTTT. The whole variable domain, filled in from reference TRBV18 and TRBJ1-3, reads NAGVMQNPRHLVRRRGQEARLRCSPMKGHSHVYWYRQLPEEGLKFMVYLQKENIIDESGMPKERFSAEFPKEGPSILRIQQVVRGDSAAYFCASSAQGAPGPGNTIYFGEGSWLTVV.

V usage is TRBV3-1 (or the pseudogene TRBV3-2) and J usage is TRBJ1-2; perhaps TRBD1 as D (5 bases). The V and J ends lost 5 bases and 4 bases respectively, with 14 bases between them. Germline V gene sequence: CDR1 LGHDT, CDR2 YNNKEL (reference sequence). This CDR3 contains 14 residues. The CDR3 region has the DNA TGTGCCAGCAGCAGCTTATCAGGGAGCTATGGCTACACCTTC. This gives the protein CASSSLSGSYGYTF.

The CDR3 loop reads CASRTGQGGSYEQYF. The DNA of the CDR3 is TGTGCCAGCAGGACCGGACAGGGGGGCTCCTACGAGCAGTACTTC. This chain links TRBV6-5 with TRBJ2-7, with 10 positions matching TRBD1. Looked up from germline, CDR1 is MNHEY and CDR2 is SVGAGI. The CDR3 sequence is 15 residues long. Trimming took 6 bases from V and 0 from J; bases not matched to a gene: 5.

V and J are TRBV3-1 (or the pseudogene TRBV3-2) and TRBJ2-5, with TRBD2 matching 12 bases. Losses at the gene ends were 4 bases for V and 4 bases for J; bases not matched to a gene: 16. The CDR3 has 19 amino acids. Germline values: CDR1 LGHDT, CDR2 YNNKEL (reference sequence). The CDR3 reads CASSPSATQLAGGGETQYF. The CDR3 coding sequence is TGTGCCAGCAGCCCGTCAGCTACCCAACTAGCGGGGGGAGGAGAGACCCAGTACTTC.

The chain combines TRBV7-2 with TRBJ2-3; tentatively, D is TRBD2 (6 bases). The CDR3 spans 14 residues. The V and J ends lost 2 bases and 4 bases respectively, with 10 bases between them. The germline CDR1 and CDR2 sequences are SGHTA and FQGNSA. In DNA form, the CDR3 reads TGTGCCAGCAGCTTACAACTAGCCCCAGATACGCAGTATTTT. Translation: CASSLQLAPDTQYF.

J is TRBJ2-5 and V is TRBV24-1, with 12 bases identical to TRBD2. CDR3 length: 15 residues. Germline trimming cut 5 bases from V and 10 bases from J; bases unmatched to any gene: 10. CDR1 and CDR2 (germline): KGHDR, SFDVKD. CDR3: CATSAETSGRGIQYF. The CDR3 DNA reads as TGTGCCACCAGTGCCGAGACTAGCGGGAGAGGCATCCAGTACTTC.

This chain uses TRBV10-3 with TRBJ2-3; a possible D gene is TRBD1 (5 bases). This CDR3 is built from 13 residues. Germline CDR1 and CDR2: ENHRY and SYGVKD. Trimming left V 4 bases short and J 3 bases short, with 8 bases between. CDR3 residues: CAISGTGTDTQYF. In DNA form, the CDR3 reads TGTGCCATCAGTGGAACAGGAACAGATACGCAGTATTTT.

This chain links TRBV10-1 with TRBJ1-2; D is perhaps TRBD1 (6 bases). Trimming stripped 4 bases from V and 3 bases from J, with 9 bases between. Germline assignment: CDR1 WNHNN and CDR2 SYGVQD (reference sequence). The length of the CDR3 is 13 residues. The CDR3 region is CASSGGQHYGYTF. The CDR3 DNA sequence: TGCGCCAGCAGTGGTGGACAGCACTATGGCTACACCTTC.

The chain uses TRBV30 and TRBJ2-2, with TRBD1 matching 7 bases. The V segment lost 0 bases and the J segment 4 bases; nucleotides outside the gene matches: 2. This CDR3 comprises 14 residues. Germline values: CDR1 GTSNPN, CDR2 SVGIG (reference sequence). The CDR3 spells CAWSVNRGTGELFF. The CDR3 DNA reads TGTGCCTGGAGTGTAAACAGGGGCACCGGGGAGCTGTTTTTT.

This clone was counted once. V and J are TRBV3-1 (or the pseudogene TRBV3-2) and TRBJ1-4; D is possibly TRBD1 (6 bases). Trimming removed 1 base from V and 8 bases from J, with 17 bases in between. Germline V CDR1 and CDR2: LGHDT, YNNKEL (reference sequence). The CDR3 extends over 16 amino acids. In nucleotides, the CDR3 is TGTGCCAGCAGCCAAGCCTCTCGGGGGGCCGGGGAAAAACTGTTTTTT. It is translated as CASSQASRGAGEKLFF.

Comments on this clone: Other nucleotide sequences from this sample produce the same CDR3. The rearrangement joins TRBV29-1 to TRBJ2-3, with D uncertain. The germline V and J ends were trimmed by 3 bases and 5 bases, with 6 bases remaining between them. The CDR3 is made up of 11 amino acids. Germline V gives CDR1 SQVTM, CDR2 ANQGSEA. CDR3 amino acids: CSVDPGDTQYF. CDR3 in DNA: TGCAGCGTTGACCCGGGAGATACGCAGTATTTT.

The chain employs TRBV10-1 and TRBJ2-3, with 10 bases lining up with TRBD2. The CDR3 runs to 16 residues. Trimming cost V 2 bases and J 2 bases; bases outside gene matches: 4. The V gene's germline CDR1 is WNHNN and CDR2 SYGVQD (reference sequence). The CDR3 spells CASSEVLAGATDTQYF. As DNA, the CDR3 is TGCGCCAGCAGTGAGGTGCTAGCGGGAGCCACAGATACGCAGTATTTT.

The table lists this clone with a few counts. The gene calls are TRBV18 and TRBJ1-5; possible D gene TRBD1, 5 bases. Germline assignment: CDR1 KGHSH and CDR2 LQKENI. V was trimmed by 5 bases and J by 5 bases, leaving 13 bases between them. The CDR3 has 14 residues. The CDR3 region has the DNA TGTGCCAGCTCAACACAGGACGGAGATCAGCCCCAGCATTTT. As protein: CASSTQDGDQPQHF.

V and J are TRBV4-1 and TRBJ1-4; D gene ambiguous. CDR1 is MGHRA, CDR2 YSYEKL, per germline. V shed 4 bases and J shed 1 base, with 13 bases lying between them. The CDR3 is 16 amino acids. The CDR3, as DNA: TGCGCCAGCAGCCCATTTGTGGCAGAAACTAATGAAAAACTGTTTTTT. Amino acid sequence: CASSPFVAETNEKLFF.

Points on this clone: This sample includes further DNA sequences coding for the same CDR3. V and J are TRBV27 and TRBJ2-2; D is uncertain. The V end was cut by 2 bases, the J end by 6 bases, with 1 base between. The CDR3 extends over 11 amino acids. Germline CDR1 and CDR2: MNHEY and SMNVEV (reference sequence). The DNA for the CDR3 is TGTGCCAGCAGTTTAGCCGGGGAGCTGTTTTTT. This translates into CASSLAGELFF.